The rows below give T cell receptor beta chains drawn from one sample of a study of blood T cell repertoires in COVID-19. The protocol was immunoSEQ multiplex PCR, while the TCRdb copy is restricted to in-frame clones and leaves out a portion. The data contain around 310,000 clones, 89% of them singletons. Source material: PBMCs or T cells enriched from blood (not recorded which). Receptor source: a woman in her 30s who had recovered from COVID-19. The CDR3 runs from the conserved cysteine through the conserved F or W. D genes are given only for firm matches. Expanded clones get a size class; other rows say once, few or many, or leave the size out.

-	few	TRBJ1-6	TRBV5-4	TGTGCCAGCAGCTTGGAGGAGGGGTTGAATAATTCACCCCTCCACTTT	CASSLEEGLNNSPLHF
-	-	TRBJ2-1	TRBV4-2	TGTGCCAGCAGCCATGGAGGCACTAGCTACAATGAGCAGTTCTTC	CASSHGGTSYNEQFF
TRBD2	few	TRBJ2-3	TRBV6-4	TGTGCCAGCAGACCAGCGGGAGGGACGCCAGATACGCAGTATTTT	CASRPAGGTPDTQYF
TRBD2	-	TRBJ2-7	TRBV10-3	TGTGCCATCAGTGAGCACGGGTCGGCGGGAGCTAGCTCCTACGAGCAGTACTTC	CAISEHGSAGASSYEQYF
-	-	TRBJ1-4	TRBV11-2	TGTGCCAGCAGCTGGGGCAGGGCGTGGGGTGAAAAACTGTTTTTT	CASSWGRAWGEKLFF
TRBD2	-	TRBJ2-6	TRBV4-2	TGTGCCAGCAGCCACCGATACCAGCTAGCGGGGGCCTCTGGGGCCAACGTCCTGACTTTC	CASSHRYQLAGASGANVLTF
TRBD1	-	TRBJ1-1	TRBV10-3	TGTGCCATCAGTTTGGGTAACCTCGAAATACGGGACAGAAGTGCCCCCACTGAAGCTTTCTTT	CAISLGNLEIRDRSAPTEAFF
-	-	TRBJ2-2	TRBV10-2	TGCGCCAGCAGTGAGCAGGGGACGGAGAACACCGGGGAGCTGTTTTTT	CASSEQGTENTGELFF
-	once	TRBJ2-5	TRBV5-8	TGTGCCAGCAGCAAAGGCGGCAGGACTAACCAAGAGACCCAGTACTTC	CASSKGGRTNQETQYF
TRBD1	once	TRBJ1-2	TRBV7-9	TGTGCCAGCAGCGCGTCAGACAGGGGTGGCGGCTACACCTTC	CASSASDRGGGYTF
TRBD1	-	TRBJ2-1	TRBV15	TGTGCCACCAGCAGAGAACCGGGACAGTTCAATGAGCAGTTCTTC	CATSREPGQFNEQFF
TRBD2	-	TRBJ2-1	TRBV28	TGTGCCAGCAGTCCGACTAGCGGGAGAGATTACTACAATGAGCAGTTCTTC	CASSPTSGRDYYNEQFF
TRBD1	-	TRBJ1-6	TRBV7-6	TGTGCCAGCAGCCCCCGGGACAGCAGGAATTCACCCCTCCACTTT	CASSPRDSRNSPLHF
-	-	TRBJ2-7	TRBV21-1	TGTGCCAGCACTCGTAGCGGGAGTATGTCCTACGAGCAGTACTTC	CASTRSGSMSYEQYF
-	-	TRBJ1-1	TRBV5-6	TGTGCCAGCAGCTTTGGGCCTGGGAGCTTGAACACTGAAGCTTTCTTT	CASSFGPGSLNTEAFF
-	-	TRBJ1-3	TRBV9	TGTGCCAGCAGCGCCCTCCTCTATAGCTCTGGAAACACCATATATTTT	CASSALLYSSGNTIYF
TRBD2	-	TRBJ2-5	TRBV10-3	TGTGCCATCAAATCTAGCGGAAACGACCAAGAGACCCAGTACTTC	CAIKSSGNDQETQYF
-	-	TRBJ2-3	TRBV2	TGTGCCATCCAAATGGGGAGGACGAGGGGTTTTACGCAGTATTTT	CAIQMGRTRGFTQYF
TRBD2	-	TRBJ2-7	TRBV6-6	TGTGCCAGCGGACTAGCGGGCAGGAGCTCCTACGAGCAGTACTTC	CASGLAGRSSYEQYF
TRBD1	-	TRBJ1-2	TRBV10-3	TGTGCCATCAGTGAGTCAAGGGTTATGGACAGGGGGTATGGCTACACCTTC	CAISESRVMDRGYGYTF
TRBD1	-	TRBJ2-7	TRBV7-9	TGTGCCAGCAGCTTGATCGGCCAGGGGGCCTACTCCTACGAGCAGTACTTC	CASSLIGQGAYSYEQYF
-	-	TRBJ2-7	TRBV25-1	TGTGCCAGCAGCGGAGGAGCTTTCGACGAGCAGTACTTC	CASSGGAFDEQYF
-	-	TRBJ2-4	TRBV4-1	TGCGCCAGCAGCCAAGTCGGAGCCAAAAACATTCAGTACTTC	CASSQVGAKNIQYF
-	-	TRBJ1-2	TRBV9	TGTGCCAGCATCCCGCCCGAGGGGGAAAGCAACTATGGCTACACCTTC	CASIPPEGESNYGYTF
TRBD2	-	TRBJ2-4	TRBV6-2/TRBV6-3	TGTGCCAGCAGCTTAACGAGCGGGAACAAAAACATTCAGTACTTC	CASSLTSGNKNIQYF
-	-	TRBJ1-4	TRBV11-1	TGTGCCAGCAGCGTCGGGGGGAGGGCTTGGGAAAAACTGTTTTTT	CASSVGGRAWEKLFF
-	-	TRBJ2-3	TRBV18	TGTGCCAGCTCCATAATAGCGGCTAGCACAGATACGCAGTATTTT	CASSIIAASTDTQYF
TRBD1	-	TRBJ1-1	TRBV5-6	TGTGCCAGCAGCCGAGAACTGGGACAGATGAACACTGAAGCTTTCTTT	CASSRELGQMNTEAFF
TRBD1	-	TRBJ1-6	TRBV30	TGTGCCTGGAGCCTCGACCCCGGGACAGGGGATTCACCCCTCCACTTT	CAWSLDPGTGDSPLHF
-	-	TRBJ2-5	TRBV5-6	TGTGCCAGCAGCTTGTTTCAGGGGCCGCTTCAAGAGACCCAGTACTTC	CASSLFQGPLQETQYF
-	-	TRBJ2-2	TRBV6-5	TGTGCCAGCAGTTTAGTGGAGGGCCTGGGCACCGGGGAGCTGTTTTTT	CASSLVEGLGTGELFF
-	-	TRBJ1-2	TRBV29-1	TGCAGCGGCGAAACAGACACCTATGGCTACACCTTC	CSGETDTYGYTF
-	once	TRBJ1-1	TRBV7-3	TGTGCCAGCAGCCTCCACGACAGGAACACTGAAGCTTTCTTT	CASSLHDRNTEAFF
-	-	TRBJ2-2	TRBV5-1	TGCGCCAGCAGCCAAGTCGAGGTCACCGGGGAGCTGTTTTTT	CASSQVEVTGELFF
-	-	TRBJ1-2	TRBV7-9	TGTGCCACAAGACAGGACCTTTTCTCTGGCTACACCTTC	CATRQDLFSGYTF
-	-	TRBJ1-2	TRBV18	TGTGCCAGCTCACCAACCCAACAGGGATATAGTCATGGCTACACCTTC	CASSPTQQGYSHGYTF
TRBD1	-	TRBJ2-7	TRBV28	TGTGCCAGCAGGACCCGGGACAGCCTCTACGAGCAGTACTTC	CASRTRDSLYEQYF
-	-	TRBJ1-2	TRBV2	TGTGCCAGCAGTGAACAGGCGATCGTCTATGGCTACACCTTC	CASSEQAIVYGYTF
-	-	TRBJ1-1	TRBV6-4	TGTGCCAGCAAGGACAACCCGAACACTGAAGCTTTCTTT	CASKDNPNTEAFF
-	-	TRBJ2-4	TRBV19	TGTGCCAGTACCGACGGACAAACCGGAGAAAACATTCAGTACTTC	CASTDGQTGENIQYF
-	-	TRBJ2-1	TRBV6-5	TGTGCCGGCCGGGGATCCTCCTACAATGAGCAGTTCTTC	CAGRGSSYNEQFF
TRBD1	-	TRBJ1-4	TRBV6-5	TGTGCCAGCAGTTACACGGACAGGGAGAGAGAAAAACTGTTTTTT	CASSYTDREREKLFF
TRBD2	-	TRBJ2-2	TRBV7-6	TGTGCCAGCAGCTTAGTTCGGACTAGCGGGAGGGCAGAGAACACCGGGGAGCTGTTTTTT	CASSLVRTSGRAENTGELFF
TRBD1	-	TRBJ2-5	TRBV5-1	TGCGCCAGCAGCAAGGGACAGCAAGAGACCCAGTACTTC	CASSKGQQETQYF
-	-	TRBJ2-3	TRBV7-9	TGTGCCAGCAGCCTAATCTGGGACAAGGAAACAGATACGCAGTATTTT	CASSLIWDKETDTQYF
-	-	TRBJ1-6	TRBV6-2/TRBV6-3	TGTGCCAGCAGTTATATCGGTTCACCCCTCCACTTT	CASSYIGSPLHF
TRBD2	-	TRBJ2-1	TRBV7-7	TGTGCTAGCGGAACCCTAGGTGCGGGAGCTAATGAGCAGTTCTTC	CASGTLGAGANEQFF
TRBD1	-	TRBJ1-1	TRBV10-3	TGTGCCTCCAGGACAGGCGGGGACACTGAAGCTTTCTTT	CASRTGGDTEAFF
-	-	TRBJ1-5	TRBV3-1/TRBV3-2	TGTGCCAGCAGCCCGCGAACCGTCAATCAGCCCCAGCATTTT	CASSPRTVNQPQHF
TRBD2	once	TRBJ2-6	TRBV5-1	TGCGCCAGCAGCCTATTAGCGGGAGCTTATGGGGCCAACGTCCTGACTTTC	CASSLLAGAYGANVLTF
-	few	TRBJ2-1	TRBV2	TGTGCCAGCAGTGAGTCCAGCAGGTTTGGGTTCTTC	CASSESSRFGFF
TRBD2	-	TRBJ2-1	TRBV15	TGTGCCACCGAGACGACTAGCGGAAGCCCCCTGTCCTACAATGAGCAGTTCTTC	CATETTSGSPLSYNEQFF